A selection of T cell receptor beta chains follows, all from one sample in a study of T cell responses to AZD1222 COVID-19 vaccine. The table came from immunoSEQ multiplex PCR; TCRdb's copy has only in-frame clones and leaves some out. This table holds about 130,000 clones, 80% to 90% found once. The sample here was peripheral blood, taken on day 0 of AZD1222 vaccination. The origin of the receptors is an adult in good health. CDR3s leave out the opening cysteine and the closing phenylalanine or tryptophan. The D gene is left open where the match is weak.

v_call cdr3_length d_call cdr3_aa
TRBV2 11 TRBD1 ASSQDRDETQY
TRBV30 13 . AWTPGGANNQPQH
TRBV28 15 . ASSLPDRLGSDSPLH
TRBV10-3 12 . AIKESISGNTIY
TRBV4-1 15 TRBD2 ASSQAGAGGSSYEQY
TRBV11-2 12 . ATRVTRLGDEQF
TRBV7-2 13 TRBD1 ASSLEDRVGNEQF
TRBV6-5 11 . ASSRQVTYEQY
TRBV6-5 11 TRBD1 ASSPRPGQGKH
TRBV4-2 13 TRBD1 ASSQEGTVDYGYT
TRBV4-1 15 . ASSQVTANPSNQPQH
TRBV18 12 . ASSQAGTNEKLF
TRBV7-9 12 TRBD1 ASSLGGGREKLF
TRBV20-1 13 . SASRDVSYNSPLH
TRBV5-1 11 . ASSPDPGTEAF
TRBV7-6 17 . ASSLNHEWGNLPADGYT